The 13 T cell receptor beta chains listed next were all sequenced from one sample in a study of T cell repertoires in cytomegalovirus infection. TCRdb ran MiXCR on the reads and lists one entry per CDR3 protein. The top ten hold around 4.4% of the sample, which has under 200,000 distinct CDR3 sequences, less than 9.5% seen once. Sequenced input: PBMCs. The receptors derive from a human donor in good health (CMV status not recorded). Some clones in this sample may be carry-over from other donors' samples.

Ten or more counts support this clonotype. The rearrangement uses TRBV7-3 and TRBJ2-3; 7 positions match TRBD2. Germline-derived CDR1 and CDR2 are SGHTA and FQGTGA. The V and J ends lost 0 bases and 6 bases, in that order; junction bases with no gene match: 15. CDR3 size: 18 residues. The CDR3 spells CASSLTAASGGGWDTQYF. CDR3 DNA sequence: TGTGCCAGCAGCTTAACAGCGGCTAGCGGAGGCGGCTGGGATACGCAGTATTTT.

The rearrangement joins TRBV28 to TRBJ1-4; D gene unclear. Germline V gives CDR1 MDHEN, CDR2 SYDVKM. The germline V and J ends were trimmed by 8 bases and 0 bases, with 10 bases remaining between them. The CDR3 spans 14 residues. This chain's CDR3 is CASARPPTNEKLFF. In nucleotides, the CDR3 is TGTGCCAGCGCCCGGCCTCCAACTAATGAAAAACTGTTTTTT.

This clonotype came up many times. The V and J genes are TRBV29-1 and TRBJ2-1; 8 bases match TRBD2. CDR3 size: 14 residues. Germline lookup yields CDR1 SQVTM and CDR2 ANQGSEA. The V and J ends lost 2 bases and 6 bases, in that order; junction bases with no gene match: 6. In nucleotides, the CDR3 is TGCAGCGTTGAACCCCTTAGCGGGATCAATGAGCAGTTCTTC. It codes for CSVEPLSGINEQFF.

The V and J genes are TRBV28 and TRBJ1-2; D gene uncertain. Trimming cost V 8 bases and J 3 bases, with 13 bases left between them. The germline gives CDR1 MDHEN, CDR2 SYDVKM. This CDR3 is 13 amino acids long. The CDR3 here is CASGVYRDYGYTF. The CDR3 DNA reads TGTGCCAGCGGAGTCTATCGGGACTATGGCTACACCTTC.

This clonotype was detected ten times or more. This chain joins TRBV7-9 and TRBJ1-1; D is undetermined. Germline CDR1 and CDR2: SEHNR and FQNEAQ (reference sequence). The V gene lost 1 base and the J gene lost 2 bases, with 8 bases spanning the gap. The length of the CDR3 is 14 residues. CDR3 in DNA: TGTGCCAGCAGCTTAGGCGCCAGTAACACTGAAGCTTTCTTT. Translating it yields CASSLGASNTEAFF.

This clonotype was observed at least ten times. The chain combines TRBV7-2 with TRBJ1-6; D possibly corresponds to TRBD1 (6 bases). The germline V and J ends were trimmed by 5 bases and 10 bases, with 15 bases remaining between them. Germline V lookup: CDR1 SGHTA, CDR2 FQGNSA. The CDR3 length is 14 residues. Here the CDR3 DNA reads TGTGCCAGCAGCCAGACCCAGACAGGCTCACCCCTCCACTTT. This codes for CASSQTQTGSPLHF.

The table lists this clonotype with a few counts. In DNA form, the CDR3 reads TGCGCCAGCAGCTTGGACAGGTCTGGAATGTCCACCATATATTTT. Its protein product is CASSLDRSGMSTIYF. The chain links TRBV5-1 to TRBJ1-3; D might be TRBD1 (5 bases). The CDR3 has 15 amino acids. Germline V gene lookup returns CDR1 SGHRS and CDR2 YFSETQ. The V end lost 0 bases, the J end lost 9 bases, and 16 bases lay between the germline ends.

The sample holds many counts of this clonotype. This sequence joins TRBV11-1 and TRBJ2-2; D gene ambiguous. Germline V gene lookup returns CDR1 SGHAT and CDR2 FQDESV (reference sequence). V lost 3 bases, J lost 6 bases, and 5 bases lay in between. This CDR3 region has 12 residues. CDR3 in amino acids: CASSFEPGELFF. The CDR3 DNA reads TGTGCCAGCAGCTTCGAGCCCGGGGAGCTGTTTTTT.

The V call is TRBV30, the J call TRBJ2-5; 11 bases fit TRBD2. CDR1 is GTSNPN, CDR2 SVGIG, per germline (reference sequence). With 1 base clipped from V and 0 bases from J, the junction kept 7 bases outside the gene matches. The CDR3 totals 17 residues. CDR3 bases: TGTGCCTGGAGTGAACTAGCGGGAGTTAAGTACCAAGAGACCCAGTACTTC. Its protein is CAWSELAGVKYQETQYF.

In this sample, this clonotype turned up many times. The rearrangement joins TRBV7-9 to TRBJ1-1; a possible D gene is TRBD1 (6 bases). The V gene lost 3 bases and the J gene lost 1 base, with 15 bases spanning the gap. Germline CDR1 reads SEHNR; CDR2 reads FQNEAQ (reference sequence). This CDR3 has 16 amino acids. This CDR3 is CASSFIGAGANTEAFF. CDR3 in DNA: TGTGCCAGCAGCTTTATTGGGGCGGGGGCGAACACTGAAGCTTTCTTT. Looking up the rest from reference TRBV7-9 and TRBJ1-1 gives the full variable domain: DTGVSQNPRHKITKRGQNVTFRCDPISEHNRLYWYRQTLGQGPEFLTYFQNEAQLEKSRLLSDRFSAERPKGSFSTLEIQRTEQGDSAMYLCASSFIGAGANTEAFFGQGTRLTVV.

This sequence joins TRBV20-1 and TRBJ1-2; no reliable D call. The CDR3 contains 14 residues. Looked up from germline, CDR1 is DFQATT and CDR2 is SNEGSKA (reference sequence). The V end was cut by 4 bases, the J end by 3 bases, with 15 bases between. The CDR3 loop is CSAMDGRSDYGYTF. The CDR3 nucleotides read TGCAGTGCTATGGACGGTCGGAGCGACTATGGCTACACCTTC.

This clonotype occurred a few times. This sequence joins TRBV15 and TRBJ2-3, with D tentatively TRBD2 (5 bases). The CDR3 is 16 residues long. The germline gives CDR1 LNHNV, CDR2 YYDKDF (reference sequence). Trimming left V 0 bases short and J 2 bases short, with 12 bases between. The CDR3 nucleotides are TGTGCCACCAGCAGAGATTCGCGGGTTGACACAGATACGCAGTATTTT. Its protein is CATSRDSRVDTDTQYF.

This clonotype has ten or more counts. The chain links TRBV6-6 to TRBJ2-7; 12 positions agree with TRBD2. V dropped 6 bases and J dropped 3; count of bases not matched to a gene: 3. This CDR3 contains 14 residues. Germline V gene lookup returns CDR1 MNHNY and CDR2 SVGAGI (reference sequence). The CDR3 reads CASRTTSGSYEQYF. CDR3 DNA: TGTGCCAGCAGGACGACTAGCGGGAGCTACGAGCAGTACTTC.